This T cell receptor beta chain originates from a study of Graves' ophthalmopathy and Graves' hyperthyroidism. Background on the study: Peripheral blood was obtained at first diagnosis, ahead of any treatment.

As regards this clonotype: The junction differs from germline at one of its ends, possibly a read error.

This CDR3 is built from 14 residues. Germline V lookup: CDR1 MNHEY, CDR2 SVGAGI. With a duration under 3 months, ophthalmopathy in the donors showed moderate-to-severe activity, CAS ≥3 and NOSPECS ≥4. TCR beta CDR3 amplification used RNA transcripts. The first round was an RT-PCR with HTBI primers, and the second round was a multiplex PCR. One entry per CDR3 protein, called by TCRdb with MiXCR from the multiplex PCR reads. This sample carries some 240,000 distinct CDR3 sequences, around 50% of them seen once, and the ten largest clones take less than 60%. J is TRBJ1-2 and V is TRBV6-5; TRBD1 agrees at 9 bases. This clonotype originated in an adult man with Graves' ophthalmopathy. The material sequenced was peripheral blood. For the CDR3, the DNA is TGTGCCAGCAGTTACGAACAGGGGGCTGATGGCTGCACCTTC. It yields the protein CASSYEQGADGCTF.